Shown below are 27 T cell receptor beta chains from a single sample sequenced in a study of blood T cell repertoires in COVID-19 (dated by TCRdb to about 2020). The library was obtained by the immunoSEQ multiplex PCR assay. In TCRdb, the immuneACCESS table is reduced to in-frame sequences with V and J assigned. These tables do not hold every clone; where another copy was compared, an unresolved V gene accounts for under half, and the others remain unexplained. The sample table contains about 300,000 clones; only one count was recorded for 85% to 90% of them. The ten largest clones take up 1.3% of the sample. Input material: peripheral blood. The source is a man aged 70-80 years with acute or convalescent COVID-19.

This chain connects TRBV12-3 or TRBV12-4 to TRBJ1-2; D gene ambiguous. The CDR3 is 12 amino acids. The germline V and J ends were trimmed by 7 bases and 3 bases, with 9 bases remaining between them. This CDR3 reads CASNRQDYGYTF. CDR3 coding DNA: TGTGCCAGCAACCGACAAGACTATGGCTACACCTTC.

On this clone itself: Different DNA sequences within this sample yield the same CDR3. The rearrangement joins TRBV7-9 to TRBJ2-2, with D unclear. Trimming left V 1 base short and J 1 base short, with 7 bases between. The CDR3 is 15 residues long. Germline lookup yields CDR1 SEHNR and CDR2 FQNEAQ (reference sequence). The CDR3 reads CASSLDAGNTGELFF. CDR3 nucleotides: TGTGCCAGCAGCTTAGACGCAGGGAACACCGGGGAGCTGTTTTTT. The complete variable domain, with remaining parts taken from reference TRBV7-9 and TRBJ2-2, reads DTGVSQNPRHKITKRGQNVTFRCDPISEHNRLYWYRQTLGQGPEFLTYFQNEAQLEKSRLLSDRFSAERPKGSFSTLEIQRTEQGDSAMYLCASSLDAGNTGELFFGEGSRLTVL.

The chain has TRBV7-9 and TRBJ1-1; D gene uncertain. In germline, CDR1 is SEHNR, CDR2 FQNEAQ (reference sequence). The CDR3 is made up of 15 amino acids. Trimming shortened V by 5 bases and J by 3 bases, and 16 bases separated the two germline ends. In DNA, the CDR3 is TGTGCCAGCAGCCAATCATCGGGGTTTCACACTGAAGCTTTCTTT. Protein sequence: CASSQSSGFHTEAFF.

The gene calls are TRBV12-3 or TRBV12-4 and TRBJ2-4; tentative D call: TRBD1 (6 bases). CDR3 size: 13 residues. The V end lost 6 bases, the J end lost 8 bases, and 14 bases lay between the germline ends. CDR3 amino acids: CASREQGVDIQYF. CDR3 nucleotide sequence: TGTGCCAGCAGGGAACAGGGAGTGGACATTCAGTACTTC.

This clone was picked up a small number of times. V and J are TRBV29-1 and TRBJ1-5; 7 nucleotides match TRBD1. The CDR3 is 14 residues long. The V gene end was trimmed by 4 bases and the J gene end by 4 bases; junction bases not matched to a gene: 7. Looked up from germline, CDR1 is SQVTM and CDR2 is ANQGSEA. CDR3 DNA: TGCAGCGTTGGGGGGGACAGATTTAATCAGCCCCAGCATTTT. Protein sequence: CSVGGDRFNQPQHF.

CDR3 region: CATSRDLLAGEQYF. CDR3 coding DNA: TGTGCCACCAGCAGAGATCTCCTAGCGGGCGAGCAGTACTTC. This rearrangement joins TRBV15 to TRBJ2-7; 8 nucleotides match TRBD2. The CDR3 has 14 amino acids. V was pared by 0 bases and J by 6 bases, with 4 bases of the junction left unmatched. The germline V gene has CDR1 LNHNV and CDR2 YYDKDF (reference sequence).

The rearrangement uses TRBV19 and TRBJ1-1; weak D call: TRBD1 (6 bases). V lost 1 base, J lost 1 base, and 13 bases lay in between. Germline assignment: CDR1 LNHDA and CDR2 SQIVND (reference sequence). The length of the CDR3 is 16 residues. CDR3 sequence (DNA): TGTGCCAGTAGTATAGCAGGACAGACATGGAACACTGAAGCTTTCTTT. Its protein product is CASSIAGQTWNTEAFF.

The chain links TRBV19 to TRBJ2-7, with D possibly matching TRBD2 (5 bases). The germline gives CDR1 LNHDA, CDR2 SQIVND (reference sequence). This CDR3 is built from 14 residues. V lost 3 bases, J lost 3 bases, and 12 bases lay in between. CDR3 protein: CASSIKAGVYEQYF. CDR3 nucleotides: TGTGCCAGTAGTATTAAGGCGGGTGTCTACGAGCAGTACTTC.

The rearrangement uses TRBV5-4 and TRBJ2-3, with 10 bases lining up with TRBD2. The CDR3 contains 18 residues. In germline, CDR1 is SGHNT, CDR2 YYREEE (reference sequence). The junction had 9 bases not matched to a gene; V was cut back by 0 bases and J by 2 bases. In nucleotides, the CDR3 is TGTGCCAGCAGCTTGGGACAGGGGACTAGCGCCCTCACAGATACGCAGTATTTT. Protein product: CASSLGQGTSALTDTQYF. The full variable domain, with the rest looked up from reference TRBV5-4 and TRBJ2-3, is ETGVTQSPTHLIKTRGQQVTLRCSSQSGHNTVSWYQQALGQGPQFIFQYYREEENGRGNFPPRFSGLQFPNYSSELNVNALELDDSALYLCASSLGQGTSALTDTQYFGPGTRLTVL.

This rearrangement joins TRBV3-1 (or the pseudogene TRBV3-2) to TRBJ2-3, with 14 bases that match TRBD2. With V trimmed by 1 base and J by 13 bases, 19 bases remained unmatched. Per germline, CDR1 LGHDT and CDR2 YNNKEL (reference sequence). The CDR3 length is 19 residues. CDR3 coding DNA: TGTGCCAGCAGCCAAGCCAGTGTTTCCGGGACTAGCGGGGGCCACCGTGAGTATTTT. This encodes CASSQASVSGTSGGHREYF.

This clone has a single count. The chain couples TRBV7-9 to TRBJ2-1; D may be TRBD1 (6 bases). Germline loops: CDR1 SEHNR, CDR2 FQNEAQ (reference sequence). V lost 5 bases, J lost 3 bases, and 11 bases lay in between. The CDR3 has 14 amino acids. The chain's CDR3 is CASSPGTSYNEQFF. CDR3 bases: TGTGCCAGCAGCCCCGGGACAAGCTACAATGAGCAGTTCTTC.

This clone was counted a single time. CDR3 in DNA: TGTGCCAGCAGTTTGCCCGAGAATTACTATGGCTACACCTTC. Residues: CASSLPENYYGYTF. This rearrangement joins TRBV6-2 or TRBV6-3 to TRBJ1-2; D is unresolved. Germline V gene sequence: CDR1 MNHEY, CDR2 SVGEGT. The CDR3 spans 14 residues. Trimming pared 4 bases from V and 3 bases from J, leaving 12 bases between.

Comments on this clone: At the DNA level, this CDR3 is encoded by other sequences in the same sample as well. V gene TRBV19 combines with J gene TRBJ1-1, with 7 nucleotides matching TRBD1. Germline V lookup: CDR1 LNHDA, CDR2 SQIVND (reference sequence). This CDR3 region has 13 residues. Trimming cost V 9 bases and J 1 base; bases outside gene matches: 5. In DNA, the CDR3 is TGTGCCAGCATAGACAGGGCGAACACTGAAGCTTTCTTT. Protein: CASIDRANTEAFF.

This chain joins TRBV29-1 and TRBJ1-2; TRBD1 matches at 11 bases. The CDR3 has 15 residues. CDR1 SQVTM and CDR2 ANQGSEA come from the germline V gene. V shed 7 bases and J 7 bases; nucleotides not matched to a gene: 14. The CDR3 nucleotides read TGCAGCGCTATGACTCCGGGACAGGGGGGAGGTGGCTACACCTTC. It translates to CSAMTPGQGGGGYTF. Drawing the rest from reference TRBV29-1 and TRBJ1-2, the complete variable domain is SAVISQKPSRDICQRGTSLTIQCQVDSQVTMMFWYRQQPGQSLTLIATANQGSEATYESGFVIDKFPISRPNLTFSTLTVSNMSPEDSSIYLCSAMTPGQGGGGYTFGSGTRLTVV.

This clone was recorded only once. The chain combines TRBV18 with TRBJ2-2, with 15 bases matching TRBD2. This CDR3 region has 17 residues. The V gene end was trimmed by 5 bases and the J gene end by 7 bases; junction bases not matched to a gene: 8. Germline-derived CDR1 and CDR2 are KGHSH and LQKENI. DNA for the CDR3: TGTGCCAGCTCAACAGGACTAGCGGGAGGGCCTGGCGGGGAGCTGTTTTTT. This encodes CASSTGLAGGPGGELFF.

The chain couples TRBV28 to TRBJ1-1; perhaps TRBD1 as D (5 bases). V gave up 5 bases and J gave up 4 bases, with 17 bases separating them. CDR1 MDHEN and CDR2 SYDVKM come from the germline V gene. The CDR3 is 15 amino acids. The CDR3 nucleotides are TGTGCCAGCAGTCTGTGGCTCGTGGGGGGCACTGAAGCTTTCTTT. Protein: CASSLWLVGGTEAFF. The full variable domain, with the rest looked up from reference TRBV28 and TRBJ1-1, is DVKVTQSSRYLVKRTGEKVFLECVQDMDHENMFWYRQDPGLGLRLIYFSYDVKMKEKGDIPEGYSVSREKKERFSLILESASTNQTSMYLCASSLWLVGGTEAFFGQGTRLTVV.

This chain connects TRBV10-3 to TRBJ2-3; unclear D gene. The CDR3 has 15 amino acids. The V end lost 4 bases, the J end lost 0 bases, and 11 bases lay between the germline ends. The germline V gene has CDR1 ENHRY and CDR2 SYGVKD. As DNA, the CDR3 is TGTGCCATCAGTGTGCGACGCGGCAGCACAGATACGCAGTATTTT. Its protein is CAISVRRGSTDTQYF.

The chain couples TRBV10-2 to TRBJ1-2; D is possibly TRBD1 (5 bases). The CDR3 runs 12 residues. V lost 5 bases and J 3 bases, leaving 7 bases between the germline ends. Per the germline V gene, CDR1 is WSHSY and CDR2 is SAAADI. DNA of the CDR3: TGCGCCAGCAGTAAGACAGACTATGGCTACACCTTC. As protein: CASSKTDYGYTF.

The chain has TRBV6-5 and TRBJ1-3; unclear D gene. The CDR3 extends over 15 amino acids. Deletions cut 5 bases from V and 4 bases from J, with 15 bases between. Germline loops: CDR1 MNHEY, CDR2 SVGAGI. The CDR3 region has the DNA TGTGCCAGCAGTCCCCGAAGGCAGGTCGGAAACACCATATATTTT. Translation gives CASSPRRQVGNTIYF.

The chain employs TRBV5-6 and TRBJ2-1; 12 bases fit TRBD2. The J segment lost 0 bases and the V segment lost 5 bases, leaving 6 bases of the junction unmatched. CDR3 length: 17 amino acids. Germline-derived CDR1 and CDR2 are SGHDT and YYEEEE. CDR3 loop: CASSPRTSGISYNEQFF. The CDR3 DNA reads as TGTGCCAGCAGTCCTAGGACTAGCGGGATCTCCTACAATGAGCAGTTCTTC.

The count of this clone is one. The V gene is TRBV3-1 (or the pseudogene TRBV3-2), the J gene TRBJ2-7, with TRBD1 matching 8 bases. The germline gives CDR1 LGHDT, CDR2 YNNKEL (reference sequence). Trimming cost V 1 base and J 5 bases; bases outside gene matches: 10. The CDR3 has 16 amino acids. The CDR3 reads CASSQVQGRGRDEQYF. DNA of the CDR3: TGTGCCAGCAGCCAAGTGCAAGGCAGGGGGCGAGACGAGCAGTACTTC.

V gene TRBV2 combines with J gene TRBJ1-2; TRBD1 is a possible D gene (5 bases). Germline-derived CDR1 and CDR2 are SNHLY and FYNNEI. V was trimmed by 6 bases and J by 8 bases, leaving 16 bases between them. The CDR3 is 13 amino acids. CDR3 sequence (DNA): TGTGCCAGCAGCTACGACAGCCCAAGGGGCTACACCTTC. Protein: CASSYDSPRGYTF.

This rearrangement joins TRBV19 to TRBJ1-2; D is uncertain. This CDR3 spans 13 amino acids. Trimming pared 6 bases from V and 3 bases from J, leaving 11 bases between. Germline V gene sequence: CDR1 LNHDA, CDR2 SQIVND (reference sequence). DNA of the CDR3: TGTGCCAGTAGCCCTTCTGTCTACTATGGCTACACCTTC. This codes for CASSPSVYYGYTF. Based on the CDR3 plus reference TRBV19 and TRBJ1-2, the full variable domain is DGGITQSPKYLFRKEGQNVTLSCEQNLNHDAMYWYRQDPGQGLRLIYYSQIVNDFQKGDIAEGYSVSREKKESFPLTVTSAQKNPTAFYLCASSPSVYYGYTFGSGTRLTVV.

CDR3 nucleotide sequence: TGTGCCAGCAGTTTGTCAGGGGCCTACGAGCAGTACTTC. This sequence encodes CASSLSGAYEQYF. This sequence joins TRBV12-3 or TRBV12-4 and TRBJ2-7; D possibly corresponds to TRBD1 (6 bases). This CDR3 has 13 residues. The germline V and J ends were trimmed by 3 bases and 2 bases, with 8 bases remaining between them.

The chain is built from TRBV7-3 and TRBJ2-1; D is perhaps TRBD2 (5 bases). The V end lost 4 bases, the J end lost 9 bases, and 19 bases lay between the germline ends. CDR1 and CDR2 from the germline V gene are SGHTA and FQGTGA. This CDR3 comprises 15 residues. This CDR3 reads CASSSGVLSGGEQFF. Here the CDR3 DNA reads TGTGCCAGCAGCTCCGGGGTTCTGAGTGGCGGTGAGCAGTTCTTC.

The chain couples TRBV3-1 (or the pseudogene TRBV3-2) to TRBJ2-7; 11 bases are a match to TRBD2. V lost 3 bases, J lost 2 bases, and 9 bases stayed unmatched. This CDR3 spans 17 amino acids. CDR1 LGHDT and CDR2 YNNKEL come from the germline V gene (reference sequence). The CDR3 reads CASSQGASGGQAYEQYF. DNA of the CDR3: TGTGCCAGCAGCCAGGGGGCTAGCGGGGGGCAAGCCTACGAGCAGTACTTC.

V and J are TRBV7-2 and TRBJ2-1; 7 nucleotides align to TRBD2. This CDR3 has 15 amino acids. In germline, CDR1 is SGHTA, CDR2 FQGNSA. V lost 7 bases and J lost 0; bases outside the gene matches: 6. CDR3 coding DNA: TGTGCCAGCAAAGTCGGGAGGAGCTCCTACAATGAGCAGTTCTTC. Protein sequence: CASKVGRSSYNEQFF.